The 10 T cell receptor beta chains below come from one sample, sequenced in a study of T cell responses to AZD1222 COVID-19 vaccine. Sequencing was performed with immunoSEQ multiplex PCR; in TCRdb, only in-frame clones are kept and a portion is missing. Among about 97,000 clones listed, over 75% were seen once. The source was peripheral blood, collected on day 0 of AZD1222 vaccination. The receptors shown here come from an adult in good health.

In its sample, this clone was seen once. The chain carries TRBV11-2 and TRBJ2-3, with 7 bases aligning to TRBD2. The CDR3 contains 16 residues. J gave up 0 bases and V 5 bases, and 8 bases lay outside the gene matches. The germline V gene has CDR1 SGHAT and CDR2 FQNNGV. CDR3: CASSVNSRGSTDTQYF. The CDR3 DNA follows: TGTGCCAGCAGCGTCAATTCGCGGGGGAGCACAGATACGCAGTATTTT.

The rearrangement joins TRBV5-4 to TRBJ1-2, with D possibly TRBD1 on 6 matching bases. CDR3 size: 15 residues. CDR1 is SGHNT, CDR2 YYREEE, per germline (reference sequence). Between the trimmed V and J ends, which lost 3 bases and 8 bases, there was a span of 20 bases. DNA for the CDR3: TGTGCCAGCAGCTCGTCCCCCGGGACACCGGAAGGCTACACCTTC. Translating gives CASSSSPGTPEGYTF.

The chain couples TRBV5-1 to TRBJ1-1; 8 bases agree with TRBD1. This CDR3 is built from 16 residues. From germline, CDR1 is SGHRS and CDR2 YFSETQ. After removal of 3 bases from V and 7 bases from J, the junction contained 14 bases not matched to a gene. CDR3 sequence reads: CASSSGGGQAVSEAFF. The DNA for the CDR3 is TGCGCCAGCAGCTCCGGCGGGGGACAGGCCGTCAGTGAAGCTTTCTTT.

This chain links TRBV30 with TRBJ2-1; 9 bases match TRBD2. In germline, CDR1 is GTSNPN, CDR2 SVGIG (reference sequence). CDR3 length: 14 residues. Trimming at V came to 6 bases and at J to 6 bases, leaving 9 bases not matched to a gene. The CDR3 reads CACLQRGAFNEQFF. The CDR3 DNA sequence: TGTGCCTGTCTCCAGCGGGGGGCATTCAATGAGCAGTTCTTC.

The chain recombines TRBV2 with TRBJ2-1, with D perhaps assigned TRBD1 or TRBD2 (6 bases each). CDR1 and CDR2 from the germline V gene are SNHLY and FYNNEI. This CDR3 is built from 14 residues. The V gene lost 6 bases and the J gene lost 7 bases, with 16 bases spanning the gap. CDR3 residues: CASSPWGAGNEQFF. The CDR3 DNA follows: TGTGCCAGCAGCCCATGGGGGGCAGGGAATGAGCAGTTCTTC.

The rearrangement links TRBV23-1 to TRBJ1-2, with D uncertain. TRBV23-1 is reported as an ORF; its role is uncertain. This CDR3 contains 12 residues. The V gene lost 11 bases and the J gene lost 6 bases, with 16 bases spanning the gap. As DNA, the CDR3 is TGCGCCTTAACGGGGTCCAGGAATGGCTACACCTTC. This gives the protein CALTGSRNGYTF.

This clone was seen only once. V gene TRBV7-8 combines with J gene TRBJ2-1; 8 bases align to TRBD2. V dropped 2 bases and J dropped 0; count of bases not matched to a gene: 9. Germline V CDR1 and CDR2: SGHVS, FQNEAQ. This CDR3 contains 18 residues. The CDR3 protein is CASSLTSGAPSSYNEQFF. CDR3 coding DNA: TGTGCCAGCAGCTTAACTAGCGGTGCGCCGAGCTCCTACAATGAGCAGTTCTTC.

The rearrangement uses TRBV3-1 (or the pseudogene TRBV3-2) and TRBJ2-7, with a possible D match to TRBD2 (6 bases). Trimming removed 4 bases at V and 0 bases at J, with 13 bases between. In germline, CDR1 is LGHDT, CDR2 YNNKEL (reference sequence). The CDR3 has 15 residues. The CDR3 is CASSLEEGSSYEQYF. The CDR3 DNA reads TGTGCCAGCAGCCTTGAGGAGGGGAGCTCCTACGAGCAGTACTTC.

V gene TRBV3-1 (or the pseudogene TRBV3-2) combines with J gene TRBJ2-7, with 8 bases fitting TRBD1. The length of the CDR3 is 13 residues. Trimming cost V 4 bases and J 2 bases; bases outside gene matches: 1. Germline CDR1 is LGHDT and CDR2 is YNNKEL (reference sequence). CDR3 in DNA: TGTGCCAGCAGCCGACAGGGGACCTACGAGCAGTACTTC. This translates into CASSRQGTYEQYF.

This chain links TRBV4-1 with TRBJ1-6, with D unclear. The V and J ends lost 2 bases and 6 bases respectively, with 20 bases between them. The CDR3 sequence is 18 residues long. Germline CDR1 is MGHRA and CDR2 is YSYEKL. The chain's CDR3 is CASSQILGKGELNSPLHF. Written as DNA, the CDR3 is TGCGCCAGCAGCCAAATATTGGGGAAAGGAGAGCTTAATTCACCCCTCCACTTT.